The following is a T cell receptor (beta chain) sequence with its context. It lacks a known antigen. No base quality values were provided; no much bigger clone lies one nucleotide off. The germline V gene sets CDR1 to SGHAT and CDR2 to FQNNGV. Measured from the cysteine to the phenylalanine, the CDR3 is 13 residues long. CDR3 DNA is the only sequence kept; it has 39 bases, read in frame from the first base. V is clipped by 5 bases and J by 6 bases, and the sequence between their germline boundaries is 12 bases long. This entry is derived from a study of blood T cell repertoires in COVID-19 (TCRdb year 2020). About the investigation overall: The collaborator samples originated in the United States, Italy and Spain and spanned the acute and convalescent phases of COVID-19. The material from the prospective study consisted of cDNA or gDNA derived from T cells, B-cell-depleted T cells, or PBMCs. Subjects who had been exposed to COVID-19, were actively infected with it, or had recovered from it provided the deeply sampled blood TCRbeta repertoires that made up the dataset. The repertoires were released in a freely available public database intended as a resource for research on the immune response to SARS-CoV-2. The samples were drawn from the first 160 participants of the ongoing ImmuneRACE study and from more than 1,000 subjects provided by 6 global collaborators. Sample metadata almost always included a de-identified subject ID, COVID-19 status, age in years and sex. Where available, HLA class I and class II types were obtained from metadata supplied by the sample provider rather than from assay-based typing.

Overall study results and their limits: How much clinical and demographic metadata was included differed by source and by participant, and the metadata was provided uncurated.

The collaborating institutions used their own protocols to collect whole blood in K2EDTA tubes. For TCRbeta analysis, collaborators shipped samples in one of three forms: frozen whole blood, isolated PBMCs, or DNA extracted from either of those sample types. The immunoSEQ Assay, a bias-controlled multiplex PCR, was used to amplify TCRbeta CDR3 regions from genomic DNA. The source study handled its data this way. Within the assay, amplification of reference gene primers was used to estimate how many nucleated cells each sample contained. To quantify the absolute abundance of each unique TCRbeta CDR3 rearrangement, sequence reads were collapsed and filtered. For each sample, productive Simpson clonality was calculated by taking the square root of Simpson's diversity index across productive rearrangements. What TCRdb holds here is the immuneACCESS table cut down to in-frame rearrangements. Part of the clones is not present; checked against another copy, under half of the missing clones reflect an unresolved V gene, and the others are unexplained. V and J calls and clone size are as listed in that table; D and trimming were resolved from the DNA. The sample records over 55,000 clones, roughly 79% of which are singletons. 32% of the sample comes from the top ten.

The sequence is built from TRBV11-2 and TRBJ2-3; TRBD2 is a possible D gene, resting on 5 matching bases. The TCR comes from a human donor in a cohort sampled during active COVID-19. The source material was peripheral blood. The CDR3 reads CASSPGVMDTQYF. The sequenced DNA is TGTGCCAGCAGCCCCGGGGTAATGGATACGCAGTATTTT.